The 4 T cell receptor beta chains presented below share a single source sample, sequenced in a study of control samples from healthy donors and cancer patients. The repertoire was sequenced with immunoSEQ multiplex PCR; TCRdb's copy has only in-frame clones and lacks some. The table includes 140,000 to 150,000 clones, roughly 89% detected once. The sample comprised blood. The receptors were sampled from a man aged 25-45 years in good health.

The chain employs TRBV6-2 or TRBV6-3 and TRBJ1-5, with D unresolved. CDR3 length: 15 amino acids. With 2 bases removed from V and 2 bases from J, the gap between germline ends came to 10 bases. Per germline, CDR1 MNHEY and CDR2 SVGEGT. In DNA form, the CDR3 reads TGTGCCAGCAGTTACCATACCGGGGGCAATCAGCCCCAGCATTTT. Its protein product is CASSYHTGGNQPQHF.

The chain couples TRBV7-6 to TRBJ1-4; no clear D. Germline loops: CDR1 SGHVS, CDR2 FNYEAQ. The V gene lost 1 base and the J gene lost 0 bases, with 6 bases spanning the gap. This CDR3 region has 15 residues. CDR3 protein: CASSLETTTNEKLFF. The DNA of the CDR3 is TGTGCCAGCAGCTTAGAGACAACAACTAATGAAAAACTGTTTTTT.

This clone was seen once. Within the sample, other DNA sequences also encode this same CDR3. The rearrangement links TRBV11-3 to TRBJ1-2; D gene uncertain. V lost 5 bases and J lost 6, with 10 bases in between. The CDR3 extends over 12 amino acids. Germline V gene lookup returns CDR1 SGHNT and CDR2 YENEEA. The CDR3 sequence: CASSPGGNGYTF. CDR3 nucleotides: TGTGCCAGCAGCCCGGGAGGGAATGGCTACACCTTC.

This chain joins TRBV20-1 and TRBJ2-5; 7 bases match TRBD2. Germline V lookup: CDR1 DFQATT, CDR2 SNEGSKA (reference sequence). The junction had 3 bases not matched to a gene; V was cut back by 6 bases and J by 5 bases. CDR3 length equals 11 residues. CDR3 amino acids: CSAGEGETQYF. The CDR3, as DNA: TGCAGTGCCGGGGAGGGTGAGACCCAGTACTTC.